The 29 T cell receptor beta chains below come from one sample, sequenced in a study of identical twins. MiXCR, run by TCRdb on the 5' RACE reads, gives a single entry per CDR3 protein. This table holds some 1,700,000 distinct CDR3 sequences, about 31% found once. The sequenced material came from cord blood. Receptors were obtained from a newborn girl in good health.

The table lists this clonotype with a count of one. One junction end does not reproduce the germline sequence, and a read error may be involved. The J gene is TRBJ2-3, the V gene TRBV25-1; D is ambiguous. CDR1 is MGHDK, CDR2 SYGVNS, per germline. The CDR3 is 16 amino acids. CDR3 in DNA: TGTGCCAGCAGTGAATATGGTCTCCTATTCACAGATACGCGGTATTTT. This gives the protein CASSEYGLLFTDTRYF. Together with reference TRBV25-1 and TRBJ2-3, the CDR3 gives the full variable domain: EADIYQTPRYLVIGTGKKITLECSQTMGHDKMYWYQQDPGMELHLIHYSYGVNSTEKGDLSSESTVSRIRTEHFPLTLESARPSHTSQYLCASSEYGLLFTDTRYFGPGTRLTVL.

The V call is TRBV6-2 or TRBV6-3, the J call TRBJ2-1, with TRBD1 as a possible D gene (5 bases). CDR3 length: 17 amino acids. Germline CDR1 MNHEY, CDR2 SVGEGT. V was trimmed by 0 bases and J by 5 bases, leaving 17 bases between them. The CDR3 loop reads CASSYSTFGRDHNEQFF. The DNA of the CDR3 is TGTGCCAGCAGTTACTCGACCTTCGGCAGGGATCACAATGAGCAGTTCTTC.

Remarks on this clonotype: A much larger clone sits a single nucleotide away, making a read error possible. This rearrangement joins TRBV3-1 to TRBJ2-4; a weak D match, TRBD2 (6 bases). The DNA end is a closer match to TRBJ2-7, so the J assignment may be wrong. The germline gives CDR1 LGHDT, CDR2 YNNKEL (reference sequence). This CDR3 spans 15 amino acids. Here the CDR3 DNA reads TGTGCCAGCAGCCAAGCCCCACTAGCCCACTACGAGCAGTACTTC. Translating it yields CASSQAPLAHYEQYF.

The chain employs TRBV7-9 and TRBJ1-2; unclear D gene. V lost 3 bases to trimming and J lost 4 bases, with 9 bases between them. The CDR3 contains 13 residues. CDR1 SEHNR and CDR2 FQNEAQ come from the germline V gene (reference sequence). The DNA of the CDR3 is TGTGCCAGCAGCTTTTTAGATGCCTATGGCTACACCTTC. Its translation is CASSFLDAYGYTF.

This clonotype has a handful of counts. This chain joins TRBV20-1 and TRBJ2-3; 9 bases are a match to TRBD2. With V trimmed by 3 bases and J by 2 bases, 6 bases remained unmatched. Germline assignment: CDR1 DFQATT and CDR2 SNEGSKA (reference sequence). This CDR3 region has 15 residues. The CDR3 is CSASPPSGITDTQYF. The CDR3 nucleotides read TGCAGTGCTAGTCCCCCTAGCGGGATCACAGATACGCAGTATTTT.

This chain connects TRBV20-1 to TRBJ2-1; 9 bases agree with TRBD2. The CDR3 has 14 residues. The germline V gene has CDR1 DFQATT and CDR2 SNEGSKA (reference sequence). J gave up 8 bases and V 3 bases, and 8 bases lay outside the gene matches. This CDR3 is CSARNSGSEYEQFF. Written as DNA, the CDR3 is TGCAGTGCTAGGAATAGCGGGAGTGAGTATGAGCAGTTCTTC.

This chain links TRBV27 with TRBJ2-7; no reliable D call. The last part of the DNA fits TRBJ2-5 better; the J call may be wrong. CDR1 MNHEY and CDR2 SMNVEV come from the germline V gene (reference sequence). This CDR3 comprises 13 residues. The CDR3 DNA reads as TGTGCCAGCAGTTTATCCGGGTGGGAGACCCAGTACTTC. Amino acids: CASSLSGWETQYF.

This clonotype has just a few counts. The chain links TRBV7-2 to TRBJ1-5; D not resolved. V was pared by 1 base and J by 0 bases, with 7 bases between. Germline CDR1 and CDR2: SGHTA and FQGNSA. This CDR3 has 15 amino acids. CDR3 nucleotides: TGTGCCAGCAGCTTAGGGGATTCTAGCAATCAGCCCCAGCATTTT. Translation: CASSLGDSSNQPQHF.

Note on this clonotype: At one of its ends the junction is not consistent with the germline gene, which may arise from a read error. The genes are TRBV2 and TRBJ2-5; D gene uncertain. Germline loops: CDR1 SNHLY, CDR2 FYNNEI. The CDR3 consists of 15 residues. The DNA of the CDR3 is TGTACCAGCAGTGAAGACGTCAGGAGACAAGAGACCCAGTACTTC. Encoded protein: CTSSEDVRRQETQYF. The whole variable domain, remainder taken from reference TRBV2 and TRBJ2-5, is EPEVTQTPSHQVTQMGQEVILRCVPISNHLYFYWYRQILGQKVEFLVSFYNNEISEKSEIFDDQFSVERPDGSNFTLKIRSTKLEDSAMYFCTSSEDVRRQETQYFGPGTRLLVL.

This clonotype was counted between two and nine times. The CDR3 sequence: CAIRDSSLYNEQFF. The CDR3 bases are TGTGCCATCAGGGACAGCTCTTTGTACAATGAGCAGTTCTTC. This chain links TRBV10-3 with TRBJ2-1; a weak D match, TRBD1 (6 bases). Germline V gives CDR1 ENHRY, CDR2 SYGVKD. Trimming cost V 6 bases and J 4 bases, with 13 bases left between them. CDR3 length: 14 amino acids.

This clonotype was observed many times. This chain joins TRBV6-4 and TRBJ2-3; 10 nucleotides agree with TRBD2. The CDR3 consists of 14 residues. Trimming removed 7 bases from V and 4 bases from J; junction bases left unmatched: 5. Germline V gene lookup returns CDR1 MRHNA and CDR2 SNTAGT. CDR3 nucleotide sequence: TGTGCCAGCAAGGCTAGCGGGAGCGCAGATACGCAGTATTTT. This gives the protein CASKASGSADTQYF.

J is TRBJ2-2 and V is TRBV2; D gene uncertain. V lost 0 bases and J 0 bases, leaving 14 bases between the germline ends. The CDR3 totals 18 residues. CDR1 is SNHLY, CDR2 FYNNEI, per germline. The CDR3, as DNA: TGTGCCAGCAGTGAAGCACGCGAAGCGCTTACGAACACCGGGGAGCTGTTTTTT. Translation: CASSEAREALTNTGELFF. Using reference TRBV2 and TRBJ2-2 for the parts outside the CDR3, the full variable domain is EPEVTQTPSHQVTQMGQEVILRCVPISNHLYFYWYRQILGQKVEFLVSFYNNEISEKSEIFDDQFSVERPDGSNFTLKIRSTKLEDSAMYFCASSEAREALTNTGELFFGEGSRLTVL.

This clonotype was recorded a few times. This chain joins TRBV20-1 and TRBJ2-7; TRBD2 aligns across 11 bases. V lost 2 bases, J lost 10 bases, and 10 bases stayed unmatched. Germline lookup yields CDR1 DFQATT and CDR2 SNEGSKA (reference sequence). This CDR3 comprises 14 residues. CDR3 in DNA: TGCAGTGCTAGATGGCTAGCGGGGGGACTGGGTCAGTACTTC. Translating it yields CSARWLAGGLGQYF.

V gene TRBV20-1 combines with J gene TRBJ2-7; D not certain. The CDR3 extends over 14 amino acids. Trimming took 0 bases from V and 3 from J, leaving 12 bases between them. CDR1 and CDR2 from the germline V gene are DFQATT and SNEGSKA (reference sequence). The CDR3 DNA follows: TGCAGTGCTAGAGATCCGCTTCTTATCTACGAGCAGTACTTC. Its protein product is CSARDPLLIYEQYF.

The chain uses TRBV4-2 and TRBJ2-1; D may be TRBD2 (5 bases). The CDR3 has 15 amino acids. The germline CDR1 and CDR2 sequences are LGHNA and YNFKEQ. Trimming removed 1 base at V and 2 bases at J, with 9 bases between. For the CDR3, the DNA is TGTGCCAGCAGCCAAGTCAGCGGAACCTACAATGAGCAGTTCTTC. This gives the protein CASSQVSGTYNEQFF.

Comments on this clonotype: Being one base from a much bigger clone, this may be a read error. This rearrangement joins TRBV5-1 to TRBJ1-5; no firm D call. V was trimmed by 3 bases and J by 2 bases, leaving 12 bases between them. CDR3 size: 15 residues. Germline V CDR1 and CDR2: SGHRS, YFSETQ. The CDR3 nucleotides are TGCGCCAGCAGCTCGGGAGGTAACGGCAATCAGCCCCAGCATTTT. This translates into CASSSGGNGNQPQHF.

V gene TRBV18 combines with J gene TRBJ1-2, with unresolved D. The CDR3 is 14 amino acids. V was shortened by 3 bases and J by 10 bases, with 18 bases between the two germline ends. CDR1 and CDR2 from the germline V gene are KGHSH and LQKENI. The CDR3 reads CASSPLVTARNYTF. CDR3 nucleotide sequence: TGTGCCAGCTCACCGCTGGTAACGGCCCGGAACTACACCTTC.

The chain joins TRBV28 to TRBJ2-1, with 8 positions matching TRBD2. This CDR3 spans 13 amino acids. Trimming removed 10 bases from V and 1 base from J; junction bases left unmatched: 3. Germline CDR1 and CDR2: MDHEN and SYDVKM. The CDR3 loop reads CATERESYNEQFF. The CDR3 DNA is TGTGCCACCGAGCGGGAGTCCTACAATGAGCAGTTCTTC.

This clonotype was seen repeatedly, ten times or more. The V and J genes are TRBV24-1 and TRBJ2-7, with D unclear. Trimming took 8 bases from V and 0 from J, leaving 10 bases between them. The CDR3 is made up of 13 amino acids. CDR1 and CDR2 (germline): KGHDR, SFDVKD. The CDR3 region is CATMDGYSYEQYF. In DNA form, the CDR3 reads TGTGCCACCATGGACGGATACTCCTACGAGCAGTACTTC.

The chain is built from TRBV4-2 and TRBJ2-5; unclear D gene. The assigned J gene may be wrong: the sequence end matches TRBJ2-4 better. This CDR3 region has 19 residues. Germline V gene lookup returns CDR1 LGHNA and CDR2 YNFKEQ. CDR3 region: CASSQDSVRARGAKNIQYF. Written as DNA, the CDR3 is TGTGCCAGCAGCCAAGATTCGGTTCGGGCCCGAGGTGCCAAAAACATTCAGTACTTC.

The chain joins TRBV10-3 to TRBJ2-1; the match to TRBD2 covers 11 bases. The J segment lost 5 bases and the V segment lost 2 bases, leaving 5 bases of the junction unmatched. The V gene's germline CDR1 is ENHRY and CDR2 SYGVKD. The CDR3 sequence is 16 residues long. CDR3 amino acids: CAISERTSGLHNEQFF. CDR3 coding DNA: TGTGCCATCAGTGAGAGGACTAGCGGGCTCCACAATGAGCAGTTCTTC.

The gene calls are TRBV20-1 and TRBJ2-3, with 8 nucleotides matching TRBD2. V dropped 0 bases and J dropped 7; count of bases not matched to a gene: 6. The length of the CDR3 is 14 residues. CDR1 and CDR2 from the germline V gene are DFQATT and SNEGSKA (reference sequence). The CDR3 loop reads CSARDSGGVYTQYF. In DNA, the CDR3 is TGCAGTGCTAGAGATTCCGGGGGGGTCTATACGCAGTATTTT.

This clonotype was detected only a few times. This chain connects TRBV12-3 or TRBV12-4 to TRBJ2-5, with D perhaps TRBD1 (6 bases). CDR3 length equals 14 residues. V lost 3 bases and J lost 11, with 19 bases in between. The CDR3 loop is CASSFTGYSNEQYF. The CDR3 nucleotides are TGTGCCAGCAGTTTCACAGGGTACTCCAATGAGCAGTACTTC.

The sample holds many counts of this clonotype. This chain connects TRBV5-1 to TRBJ2-1; D is tentatively TRBD1 or TRBD2 (5 bases each). Between the trimmed V and J ends, which lost 0 bases and 7 bases, there was a span of 8 bases. From germline, CDR1 is SGHRS and CDR2 YFSETQ. The CDR3 contains 13 residues. For the CDR3, the DNA is TGCGCCAGCAGCTTGGGATGGGGGAATGAGCAGTTCTTC. Translated, it gives CASSLGWGNEQFF.

The rearrangement joins TRBV6-2 or TRBV6-3 to TRBJ2-7, with D tentatively TRBD1 or TRBD2 (5 bases each). Germline values: CDR1 MNHEY, CDR2 SVGEGT. The CDR3 is 13 residues long. Trimming cost V 5 bases and J 0 bases, with 8 bases left between them. The CDR3 DNA reads TGTGCCAGCAGTACGGGACCCTCCTACGAGCAGTACTTC. Amino acids: CASSTGPSYEQYF.

The chain recombines TRBV24-1 with TRBJ2-5, with 8 positions matching TRBD1. Trimming removed 3 bases from V and 11 bases from J; junction bases left unmatched: 10. Germline V gene data show CDR1 as KGHDR and CDR2 as SFDVKD. The CDR3 length is 14 residues. CDR3 in amino acids: CATSDQDRVFEQYF. In DNA form, the CDR3 reads TGTGCCACCAGTGATCAGGACAGGGTTTTTGAGCAGTACTTC.

The rearrangement uses TRBV12-3 or TRBV12-4 and TRBJ2-7, with 13 bases matching TRBD2. This CDR3 comprises 18 residues. V dropped 1 base and J dropped 7; count of bases not matched to a gene: 13. This CDR3 reads CASSLGTSGGPQGNEQYF. CDR3 nucleotide sequence: TGTGCCAGCAGTTTAGGGACTAGCGGGGGACCACAGGGGAATGAGCAGTACTTC.

This clonotype occurred a few times. The chain has TRBV28 and TRBJ2-1; D uncertain. This CDR3 comprises 14 residues. V lost 2 bases to trimming and J lost 3 bases, with 8 bases between them. The germline gives CDR1 MDHEN, CDR2 SYDVKM. The CDR3 loop reads CASSLARFYNEQFF. The CDR3 DNA reads as TGTGCCAGCAGTTTAGCTAGGTTCTACAATGAGCAGTTCTTC.

The chain joins TRBV18 to TRBJ1-2, with D unclear. Trimming took off 1 base at V and 1 base at J, with 16 bases between the two ends. Germline CDR1 KGHSH, CDR2 LQKENI. This CDR3 has 17 residues. The CDR3 sequence: CASSPLARVWDNYGYTF. CDR3 nucleotides: TGTGCCAGCTCACCACTGGCTCGCGTGTGGGATAACTATGGCTACACCTTC.